The 5 T cell receptor beta chains listed next were all sequenced from one sample in a study of OX40 agonist ivuxolimab in advanced cancers. Produced via immunoSEQ multiplex PCR; TCRdb's table is partial and in-frame only. Of about 86,000 clones listed, about 91% are singletons. The sequenced sample was CD4+ or CD8+ T cells sorted from blood, obtained in a trial of the OX40 agonist ivuxolimab. The receptors originated from an adult with an advanced solid tumor such as melanoma, head and neck, liver or kidney cancer.

Comment on this clone: A read error may produce the germline difference seen at one junction end. V usage is TRBV20-1 and J usage is TRBJ2-3; 8 bases fit TRBD2. The CDR3 contains 11 residues. Germline V lookup: CDR1 DFQATT, CDR2 SNEGSKA (reference sequence). The CDR3 coding sequence is TGCAGTGCTAGAAAGATAGCGGGGTTGGATTTT. Its translation: CSARKIAGLDF.

The rearrangement joins TRBV27 to TRBJ1-3, with D possibly TRBD1 on 6 matching bases. The V and J ends lost 6 bases and 3 bases respectively, with 21 bases between them. Germline V gene sequence: CDR1 MNHEY, CDR2 SMNVEV (reference sequence). The CDR3 totals 17 residues. DNA for the CDR3: TGTGCCAGCAGCCTCGTCCCTGCGGGGGCGAATGGAAACACCATATATTTT. Translation gives CASSLVPAGANGNTIYF.

This clone was recorded once. CDR3 protein: CASSPLGGYNEQFF. The CDR3 DNA is TGTGCCAGCTCACCCTTAGGGGGCTACAATGAGCAGTTCTTC. The V and J genes are TRBV18 and TRBJ2-1; maybe TRBD1 (6 bases). The CDR3 is 14 residues long. The V end lost 3 bases, the J end lost 3 bases, and 9 bases lay between the germline ends. CDR1 and CDR2 from the germline V gene are KGHSH and LQKENI.

J is TRBJ2-7 and V is TRBV11-2; D not certain. This CDR3 spans 13 amino acids. Deletions cut 4 bases from V and 5 bases from J, with 12 bases between. Germline V gives CDR1 SGHAT, CDR2 FQNNGV. The DNA of the CDR3 is TGTGCCAGCAGCTCCTCCATGGGAAACGAGCAGTACTTC. Protein product: CASSSSMGNEQYF.

This clone turned up a few times. The V and J genes are TRBV10-3 and TRBJ2-1, with D possibly TRBD2 on 5 matching bases. The V gene's germline CDR1 is ENHRY and CDR2 SYGVKD. The V end was cut by 10 bases, the J end by 6 bases, with 13 bases between. The CDR3 length is 12 residues. This CDR3 reads CATGRGINEQFF. Here the CDR3 DNA reads TGTGCCACCGGTCGAGGGATCAATGAGCAGTTCTTC.